This T cell receptor (beta chain) was captured in a study of OX40 agonist ivuxolimab in advanced cancers. General study findings and limits: Low normalized T-cell clonal expansion was additionally recorded for some nonresponders. Expanded clones tended on average to be more numerous among CD8+ T cells than CD4+.

The V gene lost 3 bases and the J gene lost 1 base, with 12 bases spanning the gap. Germline V lookup: CDR1 LNHDA, CDR2 SQIVND (reference sequence). This CDR3 is 15 amino acids long. Sequencing was performed with immunoSEQ multiplex PCR; in TCRdb, only in-frame clones are kept and a portion is missing. The sample includes roughly 76,000 clones, roughly 87% of them seen just once. Comment on this clone: Its antigen is as yet unknown.

The chain is built from TRBV19 and TRBJ2-5; D is possibly TRBD1 or TRBD2 (5 bases each). The sample consisted of CD4+ or CD8+ T cells sorted from blood, taken in a trial of the OX40 agonist ivuxolimab. This TCR came from an adult with an advanced solid tumor such as melanoma, head and neck, liver or kidney cancer. CDR3 nucleotides: TGTGCCAGTAGTATTATGAGGGGCCCCCAAGAGACCCAGTACTTC. It codes for CASSIMRGPQETQYF.